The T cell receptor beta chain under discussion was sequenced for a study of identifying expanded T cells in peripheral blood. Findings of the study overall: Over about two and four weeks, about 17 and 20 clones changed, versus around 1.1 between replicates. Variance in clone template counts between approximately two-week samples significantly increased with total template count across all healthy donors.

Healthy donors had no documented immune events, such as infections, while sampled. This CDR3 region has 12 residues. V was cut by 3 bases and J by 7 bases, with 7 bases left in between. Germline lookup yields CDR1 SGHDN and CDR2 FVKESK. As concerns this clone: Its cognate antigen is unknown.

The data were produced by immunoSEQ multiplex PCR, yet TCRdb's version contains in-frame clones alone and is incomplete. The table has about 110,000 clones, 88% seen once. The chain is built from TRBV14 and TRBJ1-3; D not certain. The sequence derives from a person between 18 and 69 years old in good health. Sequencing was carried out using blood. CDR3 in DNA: TGTGCCAGCAGCCATGGTTGGAACACCATATATTTT. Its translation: CASSHGWNTIYF.